Each of the 25 T cell receptor beta chains below was sequenced from the same sample in a study of T-cell reconstitution after alpha-beta-depleted transplantation in children (TCRdb year 2016). Library prep was done by PCR. These reads were obtained on an Illumina HiSeq 2500. TCR library preparation used molecular barcoding, with unique molecular identifiers applied to normalize quantification of the TCRbeta repertoire. Through fastp at Q25 and MiXCR, TCRdb rebuilt clones from the public reads, retaining in-frame beta chains. Rows with one shared CDR3 protein collapse into an entry with the most common genes and DNA. For this sample there are 90,000 to 130,000 distinct CDR3 sequences; 10% appear just once. The ten most abundant clones make up around 8.2% of the sample. Sequenced here: PBMCs from the stem cell graft donor, sampled from the stem cell graft. The receptors originated from a human donor who donated a stem cell graft to a child with acute lymphoblastic leukemia.

This clonotype was seen many times. V is TRBV20-1 and J is TRBJ2-5, with a tentative D call TRBD1 (6 bases). Germline-derived CDR1 and CDR2 are DFQATT and SNEGSKA (reference sequence). V was trimmed by 0 bases and J by 5 bases, leaving 16 bases between them. CDR3 length equals 15 residues. CDR3 region: CSARDKGTGQETQYF. The CDR3 DNA follows: TGCAGTGCTAGAGATAAAGGCACAGGGCAGGAGACCCAGTACTTC.

This clonotype has at least ten counts. The genes are TRBV5-1 and TRBJ2-7; no definite D call. This CDR3 is 15 amino acids long. Germline V gene sequence: CDR1 SGHRS, CDR2 YFSETQ. Between the trimmed V and J ends, which lost 0 bases and 0 bases, there was a span of 10 bases. CDR3 sequence (DNA): TGCGCCAGCAGCTTGGGTCACCTCAGCTCCTACGAGCAGTACTTC. This encodes CASSLGHLSSYEQYF.

This clonotype has ten or more counts. V is TRBV7-2 and J is TRBJ2-7, with D possibly being TRBD2 (5 bases). The length of the CDR3 is 13 residues. Trimming shortened V by 1 base and J by 7 bases, and 11 bases separated the two germline ends. The germline CDR1 and CDR2 sequences are SGHTA and FQGNSA. This CDR3 is CASSLGDRREQYF. Written as DNA, the CDR3 is TGTGCCAGCAGCTTAGGGGATAGGAGGGAGCAGTACTTC. The variable domain in full, with the rest retrieved from reference TRBV7-2 and TRBJ2-7, is GAGVSQSPSNKVTEKGKDVELRCDPISGHTALYWYRQSLGQGLEFLIYFQGNSAPDKSGLPSDRFSAERTGGSVSTLTIQRTQQEDSAVYLCASSLGDRREQYFGPGTRLTVT.

Concerning this clonotype: A much larger clonotype is one base distant, so this may be a read error. The chain couples TRBV27 to TRBJ2-6; maybe TRBD2 (7 bases). The germline CDR1 and CDR2 sequences are MNHEY and SMNVEV (reference sequence). The CDR3 is 15 amino acids. For the CDR3, the DNA is TGTGCCAGCAGCCGGGGGGCGGCTGGGGCCCACGTCCTGACTTTC. It encodes CASSRGAAGAHVLTF.

This clonotype was observed many times. The chain has TRBV18 and TRBJ2-5, with D perhaps TRBD1 (6 bases). Germline V lookup: CDR1 KGHSH, CDR2 LQKENI. The CDR3 length is 13 residues. Trimming shortened V by 8 bases and J by 2 bases, and 12 bases separated the two germline ends. The CDR3: CASSLGQQETQYF. DNA for the CDR3: TGTGCCAGCAGCTTAGGACAGCAAGAGACCCAGTACTTC.

Regarding this clonotype: With a much larger clone just one base away, this may be a read error. This chain uses TRBV7-2 with TRBJ2-1; 8 positions agree with TRBD2. Germline V gene data show CDR1 as SGHTA and CDR2 as FQGNSA. The CDR3 is made up of 11 amino acids. CDR3 nucleotide sequence: TGTGCCAGCAGTACTAGCGGTGAGCAGTTATTC. Protein product: CASSTSGEQLF.

This clonotype was observed many times. The V and J genes are TRBV27 and TRBJ2-7; TRBD1 agrees at 10 bases. There are 14 residues in the CDR3. Per germline, CDR1 MNHEY and CDR2 SMNVEV (reference sequence). The trim removed 3 bases at V and 4 bases at J, leaving 3 bases unmatched. CDR3 bases: TGTGCCAGCAGTTTGGGGACAGGGGTGTACGAGCAGTACTTC. This gives the protein CASSLGTGVYEQYF.

This clonotype has ten or more counts. This chain joins TRBV21-1 and TRBJ2-3; TRBD2 is the table's D call and was not checked against the DNA. TRBV21-1 is an annotated pseudogene. The CDR3 length is 15 residues. The CDR3 region is CASKKTSGSTDTQYF. For the CDR3, the DNA is TGTGCCAGCAAAAAGACTAGCGGAAGCACAGATACGCAGTATTTT.

There are many counts of this clonotype. The chain employs TRBV12-3 or TRBV12-4 and TRBJ2-1; the match to TRBD1 covers 10 bases. The CDR3 consists of 14 residues. Germline trimming cut 3 bases from V and 6 bases from J; bases unmatched to any gene: 2. In DNA form, the CDR3 reads TGTGCCAGCAGTTTCAGGGACAGGGGCAATGAGCAGTTCTTC. Its translation: CASSFRDRGNEQFF.

This clonotype was recorded many times. The V and J genes are TRBV7-2 and TRBJ1-6; D uncertain. Trimming removed 5 bases from V and 6 bases from J, with 14 bases in between. This CDR3 spans 15 amino acids. Germline-derived CDR1 and CDR2 are SGHTA and FQGNSA. CDR3 DNA: TGTGCCAGCAGCCTGGTGGCGGGGAGTAATTCACCCCTCCACTTT. Its protein is CASSLVAGSNSPLHF. Filled out from reference TRBV7-2 and TRBJ1-6, the complete variable domain reads GAGVSQSPSNKVTEKGKDVELRCDPISGHTALYWYRQSLGQGLEFLIYFQGNSAPDKSGLPSDRFSAERTGGSVSTLTIQRTQQEDSAVYLCASSLVAGSNSPLHFGNGTRLTVT.

There are many counts of this clonotype. The rearrangement uses TRBV5-1 and TRBJ2-3, with D perhaps TRBD1 (5 bases). The CDR3 length is 15 residues. Germline-derived CDR1 and CDR2 are SGHRS and YFSETQ. V dropped 1 base and J dropped 1 base, with 10 bases sitting between them. DNA of the CDR3: TGCGCCAGCAGCTTGAAAGGGGTGGGCACAGATACGCAGTATTTT. It specifies CASSLKGVGTDTQYF.

This clonotype was counted ten times or more. V gene TRBV7-6 combines with J gene TRBJ2-5; 8 bases agree with TRBD2. Germline CDR1 reads SGHVS; CDR2 reads FNYEAQ. The CDR3 has 14 residues. The junction had 3 bases not matched to a gene; V was cut back by 1 base and J by 5 bases. The CDR3 spells CASSLEASGETQYF. The CDR3 DNA reads as TGTGCCAGCAGCTTAGAGGCTAGCGGGGAGACCCAGTACTTC.

There are many counts of this clonotype. This chain connects TRBV20-1 to TRBJ1-5; 10 bases map to TRBD1. Germline V gene sequence: CDR1 DFQATT, CDR2 SNEGSKA (reference sequence). Unmatched junction bases numbered 9, after V lost 6 bases and J lost 7 bases. CDR3 length: 14 amino acids. In DNA form, the CDR3 reads TGCAGTGCAAACCGGGGGACAGGGGACCAGCCCCAGCATTTT. It is translated as CSANRGTGDQPQHF.

This clonotype showed up many times. The chain uses TRBV5-1 and TRBJ2-2; 8 bases are shared with TRBD1. The V gene end was trimmed by 2 bases and the J gene end by 6 bases; junction bases not matched to a gene: 6. CDR1 and CDR2 from the germline V gene are SGHRS and YFSETQ. The CDR3 is made up of 15 amino acids. The CDR3 reads CASSLGQGLSGELFF. CDR3 in DNA: TGCGCCAGCAGCTTAGGACAGGGTTTATCCGGGGAGCTGTTTTTT.

This clonotype was recorded at least ten times. This sequence joins TRBV4-3 and TRBJ2-3, with D perhaps matching TRBD2 (6 bases). The CDR3 is made up of 17 amino acids. Germline V gives CDR1 LGHNA, CDR2 YSLEER. Trimming shortened V by 0 bases and J by 4 bases, and 17 bases separated the two germline ends. This CDR3 is CASSQDGGPLGSDTQYF. Here the CDR3 DNA reads TGCGCCAGCAGCCAAGATGGAGGGCCGCTGGGGTCAGATACGCAGTATTTT.

This clonotype was seen repeatedly, ten times or more. The rearrangement links TRBV29-1 to TRBJ2-3; D unresolved. Germline V CDR1 and CDR2: SQVTM, ANQGSEA. Trimming took 3 bases from V and 5 from J, leaving 9 bases between them. The CDR3 spans 12 residues. CDR3 sequence (DNA): TGCAGCGTTGACGGGCAAATAGATACGCAGTATTTT. Its protein is CSVDGQIDTQYF.

In this sample, this clonotype turned up a few times. The chain recombines TRBV7-9 with TRBJ2-1, with a tentative D call TRBD1 (6 bases). In germline, CDR1 is SEHNR, CDR2 FQNEAQ (reference sequence). The germline V and J ends were trimmed by 5 bases and 2 bases, with 16 bases remaining between them. This CDR3 contains 16 residues. In DNA, the CDR3 is TGTGCCAGCAGCATTTACAGGGATGGAGCCTACAATGAGCAGTTCTTC. This translates into CASSIYRDGAYNEQFF.

The sample holds many counts of this clonotype. The DNA for the CDR3 is TGTGCCAGTAGTATAGGCGCAGGTTACACTGAAGCTTTCTTT. Translating gives CASSIGAGYTEAFF. The chain recombines TRBV19 with TRBJ1-1; D is ambiguous. This CDR3 has 14 residues. The germline V gene has CDR1 LNHDA and CDR2 SQIVND (reference sequence). Trimming left V 1 base short and J 3 bases short, with 9 bases between.

This clonotype was detected ten times or more. The chain recombines TRBV12-3 or TRBV12-4 with TRBJ2-5, with TRBD2 as a possible D gene (6 bases). Between the trimmed V and J ends, which lost 6 bases and 5 bases, there was a span of 13 bases. The CDR3 is made up of 13 amino acids. CDR3 DNA: TGTGCCAGCAGGCCCCGGGGGTGGGAGACCCAGTACTTC. It is translated as CASRPRGWETQYF.

This clonotype was seen at least ten times. The chain links TRBV12-3 or TRBV12-4 to TRBJ1-4, with D uncertain. CDR3 length equals 13 residues. V lost 6 bases to trimming and J lost 3 bases, with 8 bases between them. The DNA for the CDR3 is TGTGCCAGCAGGGCCGGGGCTAATGAAAAACTGTTTTTT. As protein: CASRAGANEKLFF.

There are many counts of this clonotype. The CDR3 reads CASSYPSEGRAQETQYF. Written as DNA, the CDR3 is TGTGCCAGCAGTTACCCCTCGGAGGGGAGGGCACAAGAGACCCAGTACTTC. The chain combines TRBV6-2 or TRBV6-3 with TRBJ2-5; the match to TRBD2 covers 7 bases. V was pared by 2 bases and J by 2 bases, with 11 bases of the junction left unmatched. Germline assignment: CDR1 MNHEY and CDR2 SVGEGT. This CDR3 is 17 amino acids long.

This clonotype came up many times. The chain carries TRBV10-3 and TRBJ2-7; no clear D gene. Trimming removed 2 bases at V and 3 bases at J, with 2 bases between. The CDR3 runs 11 residues. From germline, CDR1 is ENHRY and CDR2 SYGVKD. The CDR3 reads CAISEDYEQYF. The CDR3 DNA reads as TGTGCCATCAGTGAGGACTACGAGCAGTACTTC.

This clonotype was seen repeatedly, ten times or more. J is TRBJ2-1 and V is TRBV20-1; 10 bases are shared with TRBD1. The germline gives CDR1 DFQATT, CDR2 SNEGSKA (reference sequence). This CDR3 comprises 15 residues. V was clipped by 5 bases and J by 5 bases; unmatched bases: 9. DNA for the CDR3: TGCAGTGCTCAGAGCCGGGACAGGGGAGACAATGAGCAGTTCTTC. The encoded protein is CSAQSRDRGDNEQFF.

This clonotype was observed at least ten times. The chain uses TRBV6-6 and TRBJ1-4, with 8 bases lining up with TRBD1. Germline V gene lookup returns CDR1 MNHNY and CDR2 SVGAGI (reference sequence). The trim removed 8 bases at V and 3 bases at J, leaving 2 bases unmatched. This CDR3 is built from 13 residues. The CDR3 nucleotides are TGTGCCAGCCGGACAGGGTCTAATGAAAAACTGTTTTTT. This sequence encodes CASRTGSNEKLFF.

The sample holds many counts of this clonotype. V usage is TRBV27 and J usage is TRBJ2-7; tentatively, D is TRBD1 (6 bases). From germline, CDR1 is MNHEY and CDR2 SMNVEV (reference sequence). The CDR3 has 16 residues. Trimming shortened V by 2 bases and J by 1 base, and 15 bases separated the two germline ends. In nucleotides, the CDR3 is TGTGCCAGCAGTTTAAGGCGACAGGCCAAATCCTACGAGCAGTACTTC. Translating it yields CASSLRRQAKSYEQYF.